Listed here are 13 T cell receptor beta chains from one sample, sequenced in a study of blood T cell repertoires in COVID-19. Here immunoSEQ multiplex PCR was the method, and the copy in TCRdb shows in-frame clones only, minus some. The sample holds about 50,000 clones, around nine tenths seen once. Material for sequencing was peripheral blood. These receptors were obtained from a man aged 35 to 55 with acute or convalescent COVID-19.

V is TRBV4-2 and J is TRBJ1-5; no clear D gene. The CDR3 is 13 amino acids. The V end was cut by 4 bases, the J end by 4 bases, with 8 bases between. The germline V gene has CDR1 LGHNA and CDR2 YNFKEQ. CDR3 in DNA: TGTGCCAGCAGCCGCGCTATAAATCAGCCCCAGCATTTT. This codes for CASSRAINQPQHF.

The chain combines TRBV3-1 (or the pseudogene TRBV3-2) with TRBJ2-3, with D possibly being TRBD2 (5 bases). CDR3 size: 14 residues. The V gene's germline CDR1 is LGHDT and CDR2 YNNKEL (reference sequence). Trimming cost V 2 bases and J 6 bases, with 12 bases left between them. For the CDR3, the DNA is TGTGCCAGCAGCCAATTTAGCGTGGGGGATACGCAGTATTTT. Translated: CASSQFSVGDTQYF.

The chain combines TRBV6-6 with TRBJ1-2, with TRBD1 as a possible D gene (6 bases). Trimming cost V 8 bases and J 6 bases, with 22 bases left between them. Germline assignment: CDR1 MNHNY and CDR2 SVGAGI (reference sequence). The CDR3 spans 15 residues. The CDR3 reads CASARDNYSGDGYTF. The CDR3 DNA is TGTGCCAGCGCGAGGGACAATTACTCCGGAGATGGCTACACCTTC.

This clone was recorded only once. The chain has TRBV4-2 and TRBJ1-1; TRBD1 matches at 9 bases. Germline lookup yields CDR1 LGHNA and CDR2 YNFKEQ. The V segment lost 4 bases and the J segment 3 bases; nucleotides outside the gene matches: 12. This CDR3 spans 17 amino acids. The CDR3 here is CASSPTGTGLSDTEAFF. CDR3 in DNA: TGTGCCAGCAGCCCGACCGGGACAGGGTTGTCGGACACTGAAGCTTTCTTT.

This clone was counted a single time. The chain recombines TRBV14 with TRBJ1-1; maybe TRBD1 (5 bases). V dropped 6 bases and J dropped 4 bases, with 15 bases sitting between them. This CDR3 is built from 14 residues. Germline CDR1 reads SGHDN; CDR2 reads FVKESK. The CDR3 spells CASRDITVGTEAFF. CDR3 DNA sequence: TGTGCCAGCAGGGACATAACCGTGGGCACTGAAGCTTTCTTT.

This chain joins TRBV5-5 and TRBJ2-5, with D perhaps TRBD2 (6 bases). The CDR3 is made up of 13 amino acids. V was trimmed by 0 bases and J by 5 bases, leaving 8 bases between them. Germline V gives CDR1 SGHKS, CDR2 YYEKEE (reference sequence). DNA for the CDR3: TGTGCCAGCAGCTTGGTAGGGACTGAGACCCAGTACTTC. Translation gives CASSLVGTETQYF. Together with reference TRBV5-5 and TRBJ2-5, the CDR3 gives the full variable domain: DAGVTQSPTHLIKTRGQQVTLRCSPISGHKSVSWYQQVLGQGPQFIFQYYEKEERGRGNFPDRFSARQFPNYSSELNVNALLLGDSALYLCASSLVGTETQYFGPGTRLLVL.

V gene TRBV6-6 combines with J gene TRBJ1-2, with a tentative D call TRBD1 (5 bases). In germline, CDR1 is MNHNY, CDR2 SVGAGI (reference sequence). The V end lost 4 bases, the J end lost 2 bases, and 14 bases lay between the germline ends. This CDR3 spans 15 amino acids. CDR3 sequence: CASSFDSRKNYGYTF. CDR3 DNA: TGTGCCAGCAGTTTCGACAGCCGAAAAAACTATGGCTACACCTTC.

The chain couples TRBV9 to TRBJ2-5; D is undetermined. Germline CDR1 is SGDLS and CDR2 is YYNGEE. With 4 bases removed from V and 4 bases from J, the gap between germline ends came to 5 bases. CDR3 size: 11 residues. The CDR3 DNA sequence: TGTGCCAGCAGCCCAGGAGAGACCCAGTACTTC. Encoded protein: CASSPGETQYF. The complete variable domain, with remaining parts taken from reference TRBV9 and TRBJ2-5, reads DSGVTQTPKHLITATGQRVTLRCSPRSGDLSVYWYQQSLDQGLQFLIQYYNGEERAKGNILERFSAQQFPDLHSELNLSSLELGDSALYFCASSPGETQYFGPGTRLLVL.

This chain links TRBV7-2 with TRBJ1-3, with no clear D. This CDR3 comprises 15 residues. V lost 5 bases and J lost 1, with 12 bases in between. Germline V gene data show CDR1 as SGHTA and CDR2 as FQGNSA. CDR3 amino acids: CASSQTQVSGNTIYF. CDR3 nucleotide sequence: TGTGCCAGCAGCCAAACTCAGGTGTCTGGAAACACCATATATTTT.

The chain is built from TRBV21-1 and TRBJ2-7; the listed D gene, TRBD1, was not tested against the DNA. TRBV21-1 is termed a pseudogene. This CDR3 is 14 amino acids long. The CDR3 region is CARLPDTLPHEQYF. CDR3 DNA sequence: TGTGCCAGGTTGCCAGACACTCTCCCCCACGAGCAGTACTTC.

Relative to its sample, this clone is medium-sized. The genes are TRBV5-6 and TRBJ2-3; D remains ambiguous. This CDR3 has 15 amino acids. CDR1 and CDR2 from the germline V gene are SGHDT and YYEEEE. Between the trimmed V and J ends, which lost 3 bases and 0 bases, there was a span of 11 bases. The CDR3 sequence: CASSSLADSTDTQYF. The CDR3 DNA sequence: TGTGCCAGCAGCTCTCTGGCGGATAGCACAGATACGCAGTATTTT. Supplemented by reference TRBV5-6 and TRBJ2-3, the full variable domain reads DAGVTQSPTHLIKTRGQQVTLRCSPKSGHDTVSWYQQALGQGPQFIFQYYEEEERQRGNFPDRFSGHQFPNYSSELNVNALLLGDSALYLCASSSLADSTDTQYFGPGTRLTVL.

This clone occurred once. This chain links TRBV6-6 with TRBJ2-2; 7 nucleotides agree with TRBD1. V lost 5 bases and J lost 0; bases outside the gene matches: 6. CDR3 length: 16 amino acids. Germline V lookup: CDR1 MNHNY, CDR2 SVGAGI (reference sequence). The CDR3 DNA reads TGTGCCAGCAGTCGACGGGACAGCTCGAACACCGGGGAGCTGTTTTTT. Translating gives CASSRRDSSNTGELFF.

V and J are TRBV9 and TRBJ2-3; possibly TRBD2 for D (5 bases). Germline assignment: CDR1 SGDLS and CDR2 YYNGEE. The CDR3 has 16 residues. Trimming removed 0 bases at V and 3 bases at J, with 14 bases between. The CDR3 here is CASSVAGSIRTDTQYF. The DNA for the CDR3 is TGTGCCAGCAGCGTAGCGGGGAGCATAAGGACAGATACGCAGTATTTT.